The present T cell receptor (beta chain) was sequenced within a study of spatial heterogeneity in lung cancer. With V trimmed by 1 base and J by 6 bases, 16 bases remained unmatched. The CDR3 contains 18 residues. The germline V gene has CDR1 SGHTA and CDR2 FQGTGA. Only a few counts were recorded for this clonotype. A unique molecular identifier was attached to every TCR cDNA molecule. TCRdb itself ran the 5' RACE reads through MiXCR, one entry per CDR3 protein. This sample has some 40,000 distinct CDR3 sequences; around 5.2% occur once, and the top ten carry roughly 25%. Time point reported: sample taken at primary tumor resection.

Material: PBMCs, obtained at surgery. J is TRBJ1-1 and V is TRBV7-3; TRBD1 aligns across 8 bases. This receptor was identified in a female donor with early-stage non-small cell lung cancer. CDR3 protein: CASSLIFPTQGAIPEAFF. CDR3 bases: TGTGCCAGCAGCTTAATTTTCCCTACTCAGGGGGCAATCCCTGAAGCTTTCTTT. The variable domain in full, completed from reference TRBV7-3 and TRBJ1-1, reads GAGVSQTPSNKVTEKGKYVELRCDPISGHTALYWYRQSLGQGPEFLIYFQGTGAADDSGLPNDRFFAVRPEGSVSTLKIQRTERGDSAVYLCASSLIFPTQGAIPEAFFGQGTRLTVV.